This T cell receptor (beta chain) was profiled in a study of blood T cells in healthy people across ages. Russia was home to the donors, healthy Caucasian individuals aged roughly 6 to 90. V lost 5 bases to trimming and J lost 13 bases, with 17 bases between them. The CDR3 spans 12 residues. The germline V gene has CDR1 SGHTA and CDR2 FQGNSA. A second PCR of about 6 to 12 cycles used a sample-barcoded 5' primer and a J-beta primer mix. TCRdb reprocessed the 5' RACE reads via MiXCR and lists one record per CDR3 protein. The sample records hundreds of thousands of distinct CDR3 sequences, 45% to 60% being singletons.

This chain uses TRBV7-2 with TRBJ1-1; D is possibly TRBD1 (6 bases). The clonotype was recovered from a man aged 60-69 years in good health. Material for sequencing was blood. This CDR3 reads CASSRGQSEGFF. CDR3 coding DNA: TGTGCCAGCAGCCGCGGACAGTCTGAGGGTTTCTTT.